The TCR beta chain under discussion was sequenced for a study of control samples from healthy donors and cancer patients. Trimming shortened V by 1 base and J by 3 bases, and 10 bases separated the two germline ends. The CDR3 is 15 amino acids. CDR1 is SGHTA and CDR2 is FQGNSA in the germline V gene. Measured with immunoSEQ multiplex PCR; TCRdb has only the in-frame clones, and not every one. Seen here are approximately 150,000 clones, 85% to 90% observed once, and the top ten hold under 2%. Sequenced sample: blood. This TCR was recovered from a young man in good health. The V gene is TRBV7-2, the J gene TRBJ1-5; tentative D call: TRBD1 (6 bases). The CDR3 reads CASSLGTGFNQPQHF. DNA of the CDR3: TGTGCCAGCAGCTTAGGAACAGGGTTCAATCAGCCCCAGCATTTT.